What follows are 5 T cell receptor beta chains derived from one specimen sequenced in a study of blood T cell repertoires in COVID-19. Method: immunoSEQ multiplex PCR; TCRdb's copy keeps in-frame clones and lacks some. This table has 150,000 to 200,000 clones, 65% to 80% appearing once. Specimen: PBMCs or T cells enriched from blood (not recorded which). The receptors derive from a woman between 45 and 65 years old with acute COVID-19.

With regard to this clone: This same CDR3 is encoded by further DNA sequences in the sample. V and J are TRBV24-1 and TRBJ1-2; a possible D gene is TRBD1 (5 bases). This CDR3 spans 14 amino acids. Trimming took off 1 base at V and 4 bases at J, with 9 bases between the two ends. Germline V gene data show CDR1 as KGHDR and CDR2 as SFDVKD. The CDR3 sequence is CATSDLDSFYGYTF. The CDR3 DNA follows: TGTGCCACCAGTGATTTAGACAGCTTCTATGGCTACACCTTC.

The gene calls are TRBV2 and TRBJ1-2, with 11 nucleotides matching TRBD1. The junction had 7 bases not matched to a gene; V was cut back by 7 bases and J by 0 bases. CDR3 length equals 16 residues. The germline gives CDR1 SNHLY, CDR2 FYNNEI. The CDR3 bases are TGTGCCAGCACCCGGGACAGGGGGTTCTCTAACTATGGCTACACCTTC. Amino acids: CASTRDRGFSNYGYTF.

V gene TRBV28 combines with J gene TRBJ2-7; D not resolved. Germline CDR1 and CDR2: MDHEN and SYDVKM. The CDR3 has 8 residues. The CDR3 sequence: CASSPERV. CDR3 in DNA: TGTGCCAGCAGTCCCGAACGGGTC.

This sequence joins TRBV23-1 and TRBJ1-1; D unclear. TRBV23-1 qualifies as an ORF whose function is uncertain. The CDR3 consists of 13 residues. Trimming shortened V by 3 bases and J by 1 base, and 6 bases separated the two germline ends. Written as DNA, the CDR3 is TGCGCCAGCAGTCACGAGGGGAACACTGAAGCTTTCTTT. It is translated as CASSHEGNTEAFF.

This chain uses TRBV7-8 with TRBJ2-3; D is possibly TRBD2 (5 bases). V lost 1 base and J 6 bases, leaving 8 bases between the germline ends. Germline V CDR1 and CDR2: SGHVS, FQNEAQ. The CDR3 spans 13 residues. The CDR3 is CASSLVEDDTQYF. CDR3 bases: TGTGCCAGCAGCTTAGTGGAGGACGATACGCAGTATTTT.